Each of the 2 T cell receptor beta chains below was sequenced from the same sample in a study of control samples from healthy donors and cancer patients. TCRdb keeps only in-frame clones here, not all; method: immunoSEQ multiplex PCR. In the table there are around 51,000 clones, 75% to 85% of which are singletons. The specimen sequenced was blood. These receptors came from a man aged 65 to 85 in good health.

The rearrangement links TRBV6-6 to TRBJ1-5; D might be TRBD1 (6 bases). Germline V CDR1 and CDR2: MNHNY, SVGAGI (reference sequence). This CDR3 region has 11 residues. Trimming cost V 5 bases and J 7 bases, with 6 bases left between them. CDR3 nucleotides: TGTGCCAGCAGTGGGGGCCAGCCCCAGCATTTT. It codes for CASSGGQPQHF.

This chain links TRBV6-5 with TRBJ2-5, with TRBD1 identical over 7 bases. Losses at the gene ends were 7 bases for V and 1 base for J; bases not matched to a gene: 6. The germline V gene has CDR1 MNHEY and CDR2 SVGAGI. CDR3 length: 14 residues. CDR3 DNA sequence: TGTGCCAGCACCGAGGGACAGATCCAAGAGACCCAGTACTTC. Protein product: CASTEGQIQETQYF.